This TCR beta chain was sequenced for a study of beta chain features in type 1 diabetes. Per donor, one heparinised blood draw averaged around 0.12 L. Concerning this clone itself: Its antigen remains unknown.

V lost 1 base to trimming and J lost 5 bases, with 9 bases between them. This CDR3 has 13 residues. CDR1 is SGHTA and CDR2 is FQGNSA in the germline V gene. The study reverse transcribed the entire isolated RNA, so it sequenced expressed TCRB transcripts. Some clones are missing from TCRdb's copy, which holds only in-frame ones; the method was immunoSEQ multiplex PCR. The sample comprises roughly 180,000 clones, 6.5% to 8.5% of which are singletons, and under 0.6% rests with the top ten. Study results and caveats: Shorter TCRB CDR3s, moderately but significantly so, were found in Type 1 diabetes patients in all four CD4+ subsets. The question left open here concerned HLA type influencing TCRB rearrangement. It was possible that PCR favored shorter templates, equally so in patients and controls. Over-representation of high TCR-expressing cells was a possible consequence of cDNA sequencing.

V and J are TRBV7-2 and TRBJ2-7; D is uncertain. This TCR was sampled from a man younger than 35 with type 1 diabetes. The material sequenced was central memory CD4+ T cells from blood. CDR3 DNA sequence: TGTGCCAGCAGCTTAGACTCCCCGAACGAGCAGTACTTC. Translating it yields CASSLDSPNEQYF.